This T cell receptor (beta chain) was identified during a study of graft-versus-host responses after intestinal transplantation. Profiled with immunoSEQ multiplex PCR; TCRdb holds only in-frame clones, not every one. The data hold about 14,000 clones, with 33% observed a single time. Trimming removed 7 bases from V and 11 bases from J, with 11 bases in between. The CDR3 is 10 residues long. Germline V gene data show CDR1 as MDHEN and CDR2 as SYDVKM. A sort after the reaction isolated proliferating CFSE-low CD3+CD4+ and CD3+CD8+ responders. By share of the sample, this clone is medium-sized. This TCR was sampled from a human patient who received an intestinal transplant. The material sequenced was alloreactive CD4+ T cells from a mixed lymphocyte reaction culture, taken before intestinal transplant. Subset given: CFSE-low proliferating T cells sorted from roughly 6-day pre-transplant mixed lymphocyte reaction (GvH or HvG direction). The chain recombines TRBV28 with TRBJ1-1; no definite D call. CDR3 DNA: TGTGCCAGCACTCCCCTGAAGGCTTTCTTT. It specifies CASTPLKAFF.